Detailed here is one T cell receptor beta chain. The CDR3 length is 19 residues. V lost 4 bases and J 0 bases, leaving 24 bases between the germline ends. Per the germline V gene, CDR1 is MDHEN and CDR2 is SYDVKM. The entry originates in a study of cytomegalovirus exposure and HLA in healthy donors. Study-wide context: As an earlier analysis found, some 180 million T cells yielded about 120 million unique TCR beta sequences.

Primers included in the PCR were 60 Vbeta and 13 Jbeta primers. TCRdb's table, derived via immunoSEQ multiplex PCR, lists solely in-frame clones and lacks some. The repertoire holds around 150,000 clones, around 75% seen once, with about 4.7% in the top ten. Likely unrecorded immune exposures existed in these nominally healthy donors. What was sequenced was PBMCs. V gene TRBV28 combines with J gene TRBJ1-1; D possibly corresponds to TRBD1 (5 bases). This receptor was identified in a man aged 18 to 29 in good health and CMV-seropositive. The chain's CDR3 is CASSSLWAIREGVNTEAFF. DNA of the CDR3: TGTGCCAGCAGTTCCCTCTGGGCGATCAGGGAAGGGGTGAACACTGAAGCTTTCTTT.